This TCR beta chain appears in the sequencing data of a study of spatial heterogeneity in lung cancer. Study in general: Each time, sequencing found more beta-chain sequences than alpha-chain sequences.

This clonotype appeared many times. The time point is: sample taken at primary tumor resection. The donors were approximately 70 patients with non-small cell lung cancer that was early-stage and untreated. Using its own MiXCR run on the 5' RACE reads, TCRdb lists one record per CDR3 protein. The data contain 13,000 or so distinct CDR3 sequences, around 4% of them seen just once; the ten biggest clones take up more than 40%. This sequence was found in a male donor with early-stage non-small cell lung cancer. The specimen comprised PBMCs, sampled at surgery.

Here the CDR3 DNA reads TGTGCCAGCACAGGGGTTTTCACCGGGGAGCTGTTTTTT. Amino acids: CASTGVFTGELFF. This chain links TRBV12-3 or TRBV12-4 with TRBJ2-2; a weak D match, TRBD1 (6 bases). The V and J ends lost 7 bases and 4 bases respectively, with 10 bases between them. The CDR3 loop spans 13 amino acids.